This T cell receptor (beta chain) was sequenced for a study of human T cells and chemical hapten exposure. Study in general: Patients had diphenylcyclopropenone applied to the scalp weekly throughout the approximately 25-week study. Study-level results: Expanded TCRs formed significantly more large CDR3 similarity clusters than controls.

Regarding this clonotype: Its antigen is unidentified.

Individual cDNA molecules received unique molecular identifiers in the library. MiXCR, applied by TCRdb to the RACE reads, yields one record per CDR3 protein. The sample has tens of thousands of distinct CDR3 sequences; roughly 10% are singletons. Time point reported: pre-sensitization, week 0. Treatment of the sample: therapeutic diphenylcyclopropenone sensitization with weekly scalp DPC. Only after blood had been drawn was each patch test applied. V was clipped by 6 bases and J by 4 bases, with 15 bases between them. CDR1 and CDR2 (germline): LGHDT, YNNKEL (reference sequence). The CDR3 has 14 amino acids.

This TCR was sampled from a woman in her 40s with alopecia areata. Some clones in this sample may be carry-over from other donors' samples. Specimen: whole blood, collected in connection with sensitization to the hapten diphenylcyclopropenone (DPC). V gene TRBV3-1 combines with J gene TRBJ1-1; D is perhaps TRBD1 (5 bases). The CDR3 protein is CASRTTRGGTEAFF. The CDR3 bases are TGTGCCAGCAGAACTACCCGGGGGGGCACTGAAGCTTTCTTT.